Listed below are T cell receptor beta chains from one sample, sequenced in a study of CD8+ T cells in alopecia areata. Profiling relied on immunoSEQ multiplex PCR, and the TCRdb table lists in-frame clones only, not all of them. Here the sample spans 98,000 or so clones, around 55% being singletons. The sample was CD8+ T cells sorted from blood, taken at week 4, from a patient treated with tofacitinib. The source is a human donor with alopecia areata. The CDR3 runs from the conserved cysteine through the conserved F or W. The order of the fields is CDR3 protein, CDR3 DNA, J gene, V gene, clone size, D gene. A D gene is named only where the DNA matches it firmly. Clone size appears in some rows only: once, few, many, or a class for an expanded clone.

CDR3: CASSLRPSGNQPQHF; DNA: TGTGCCAGCAGTTTAAGGCCGTCCGGCAATCAGCCCCAGCATTTT; J: TRBJ1-5; V: TRBV27; size: .; D: .
CDR3: CATSRERDLVYEQYF; DNA: TGTGCCACCAGCAGAGAGCGGGACTTAGTCTATGAGCAGTACTTC; J: TRBJ2-7; V: TRBV15; size: .; D: .
CDR3: CASTPWGSRDETQYF; DNA: TGTGCCAGCACCCCCTGGGGTAGTAGAGATGAGACCCAGTACTTC; J: TRBJ2-5; V: TRBV9; size: .; D: .
CDR3: CASSSTGGSQETQYF; DNA: TGTGCCAGCAGCTCTACAGGGGGCTCTCAAGAGACCCAGTACTTC; J: TRBJ2-5; V: TRBV5-4; size: .; D: TRBD1
CDR3: CASSLGLAATYEQYF; DNA: TGTGCCAGCAGCTTAGGGCTAGCGGCTACCTACGAGCAGTACTTC; J: TRBJ2-7; V: TRBV7-9; size: .; D: TRBD2
CDR3: CASSWGRDSPLHF; DNA: TGTGCCAGCAGTTGGGGTAGGGATTCACCCCTCCACTTT; J: TRBJ1-6; V: TRBV27; size: .; D: .
CDR3: CASSLLGAQHF; DNA: TGTGCCAGCAGTTTATTAGGGGCCCAGCATTTT; J: TRBJ1-5; V: TRBV28; size: few; D: .
CDR3: CASSLLAGGTDTQYF; DNA: TGTGCCAGCAGCTTATTAGCGGGAGGCACAGATACGCAGTATTTT; J: TRBJ2-3; V: TRBV7-9; size: .; D: TRBD2
CDR3: CSAETGTDYEQYF; DNA: TGCAGCGCCGAAACCGGGACAGACTACGAGCAGTACTTC; J: TRBJ2-7; V: TRBV29-1; size: few; D: TRBD1
CDR3: CASSEYFPAPPDYEQYF; DNA: TGTGCCAGCAGTGAATATTTCCCAGCACCCCCTGACTACGAGCAGTACTTC; J: TRBJ2-7; V: TRBV25-1; size: .; D: .
CDR3: CASSSRRDSNYNEQFF; DNA: TGTGCCAGCAGCTCTCGACGGGACTCCAACTACAATGAGCAGTTCTTC; J: TRBJ2-1; V: TRBV7-9; size: .; D: .